This T cell receptor beta chain was found in a study of blood T cell repertoires in COVID-19. Study summary: Material from acute and convalescent COVID-19 was sourced from the United States, Italy and Spain.

In the study's own analysis: Scientists estimated how many nucleated cells there were by amplifying reference gene primers. TCRdb keeps only in-frame clones here, not all; method: immunoSEQ multiplex PCR. The V and J calls and clone size were taken over from that table, and D and trimming were inferred from the DNA. The profile shows 200,000 to 250,000 clones, about 88% of them singletons. The V end lost 4 bases, the J end lost 3 bases, and 18 bases lay between the germline ends. Germline assignment: CDR1 LGHDT and CDR2 YNNKEL (reference sequence). The CDR3 consists of 16 residues. Sequencing was performed on peripheral blood. The receptor was isolated from a man aged 35-49 years with acute or convalescent COVID-19. This chain joins TRBV3-1 (or the pseudogene TRBV3-2) and TRBJ1-1; possibly TRBD1 for D (5 bases). For the CDR3, the DNA is TGTGCCAGCAGCCTTTACCTGGGGGGGGAGTACACTGAAGCTTTCTTT. The encoded protein is CASSLYLGGEYTEAFF.